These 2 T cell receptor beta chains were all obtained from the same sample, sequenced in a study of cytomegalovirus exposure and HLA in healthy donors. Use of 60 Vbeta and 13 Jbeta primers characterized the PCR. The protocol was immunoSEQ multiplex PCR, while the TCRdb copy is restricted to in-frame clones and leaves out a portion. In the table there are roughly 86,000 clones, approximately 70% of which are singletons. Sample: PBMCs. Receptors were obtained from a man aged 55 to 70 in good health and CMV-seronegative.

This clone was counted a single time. CDR3 DNA: TGTGCCAGCAGCTGGACAGGCGGAGCTAACTATGGCTACACCTTC. Its protein product is CASSWTGGANYGYTF. The chain links TRBV5-4 to TRBJ1-2; 7 bases align to TRBD1. The CDR3 sequence is 15 residues long. The ends lost 3 bases at V and 0 bases at J; junction bases unmatched: 5. Germline CDR1 reads SGHNT; CDR2 reads YYREEE (reference sequence).

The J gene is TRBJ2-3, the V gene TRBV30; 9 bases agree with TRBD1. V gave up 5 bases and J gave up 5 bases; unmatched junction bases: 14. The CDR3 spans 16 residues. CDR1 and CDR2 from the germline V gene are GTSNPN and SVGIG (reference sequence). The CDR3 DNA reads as TGTGCCTGGTCCACAGGGGGCAAGGGAGTGGGAGATACGCAGTATTTT. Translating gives CAWSTGGKGVGDTQYF.